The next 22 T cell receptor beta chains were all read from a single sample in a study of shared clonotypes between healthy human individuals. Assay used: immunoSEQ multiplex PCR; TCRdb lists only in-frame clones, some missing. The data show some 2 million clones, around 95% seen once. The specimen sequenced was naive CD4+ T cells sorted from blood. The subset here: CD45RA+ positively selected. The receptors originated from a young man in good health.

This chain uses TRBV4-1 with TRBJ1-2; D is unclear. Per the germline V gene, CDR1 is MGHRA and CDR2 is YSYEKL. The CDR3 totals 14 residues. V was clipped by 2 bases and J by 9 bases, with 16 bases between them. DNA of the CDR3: TGCGCCAGCAGCCAAATAGGGTCGGCCGAGCGCTACACCTTC. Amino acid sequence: CASSQIGSAERYTF.

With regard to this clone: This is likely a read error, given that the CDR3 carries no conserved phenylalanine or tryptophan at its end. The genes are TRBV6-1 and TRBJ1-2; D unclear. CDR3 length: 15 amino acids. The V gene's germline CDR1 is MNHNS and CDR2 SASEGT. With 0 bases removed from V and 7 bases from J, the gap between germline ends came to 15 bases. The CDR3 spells CASSEARGQEAGYTL. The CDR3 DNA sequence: TGTGCCAGCAGTGAAGCTCGCGGGCAGGAGGCTGGCTACACCCTC.

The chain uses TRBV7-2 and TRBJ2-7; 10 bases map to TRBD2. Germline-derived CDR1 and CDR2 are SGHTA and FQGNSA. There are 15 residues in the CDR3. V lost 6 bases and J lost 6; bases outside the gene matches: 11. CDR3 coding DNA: TGTGCCAGCAGACCTGGCCCGGGACTAGCGTTCGAGCAGTACTTC. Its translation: CASRPGPGLAFEQYF.

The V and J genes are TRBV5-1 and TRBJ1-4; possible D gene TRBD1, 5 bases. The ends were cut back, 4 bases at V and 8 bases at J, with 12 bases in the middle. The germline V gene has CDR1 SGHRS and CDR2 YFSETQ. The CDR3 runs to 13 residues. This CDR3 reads CASSLGGSEKLFF. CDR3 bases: TGCGCCAGCAGCCTGGGGGGTAGCGAAAAACTGTTTTTT.

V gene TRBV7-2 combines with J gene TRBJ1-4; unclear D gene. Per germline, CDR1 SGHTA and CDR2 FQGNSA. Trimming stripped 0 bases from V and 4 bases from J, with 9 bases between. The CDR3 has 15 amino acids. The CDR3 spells CASSLAGSSNEKLFF. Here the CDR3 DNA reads TGTGCCAGCAGCTTAGCAGGCAGTAGTAATGAAAAACTGTTTTTT.

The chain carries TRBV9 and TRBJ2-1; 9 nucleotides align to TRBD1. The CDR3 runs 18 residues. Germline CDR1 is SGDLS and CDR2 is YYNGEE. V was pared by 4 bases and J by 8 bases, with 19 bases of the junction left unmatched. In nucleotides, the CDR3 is TGTGCCAGCAGCACAACAGGGGGCCTAGCGGTCGGCGAGGATGAGCAGTTCTTC. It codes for CASSTTGGLAVGEDEQFF.

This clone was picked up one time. CDR3 sequence: CASSPNRGHGYTF. In nucleotides, the CDR3 is TGTGCCAGCAGCCCAAACAGGGGTCATGGCTACACCTTC. The gene calls are TRBV5-4 and TRBJ1-2, with 7 bases that match TRBD1. V lost 4 bases, J lost 6 bases, and 6 bases stayed unmatched. Germline V gene sequence: CDR1 SGHNT, CDR2 YYREEE (reference sequence). This CDR3 region has 13 residues.

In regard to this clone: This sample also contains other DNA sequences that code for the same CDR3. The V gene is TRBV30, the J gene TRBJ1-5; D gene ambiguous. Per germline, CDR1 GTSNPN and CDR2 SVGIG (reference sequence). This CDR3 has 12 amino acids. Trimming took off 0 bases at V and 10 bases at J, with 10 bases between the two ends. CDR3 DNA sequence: TGTGCCTGGAGTGTACCCGGAGGCCCCCAGCATTTT. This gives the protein CAWSVPGGPQHF.

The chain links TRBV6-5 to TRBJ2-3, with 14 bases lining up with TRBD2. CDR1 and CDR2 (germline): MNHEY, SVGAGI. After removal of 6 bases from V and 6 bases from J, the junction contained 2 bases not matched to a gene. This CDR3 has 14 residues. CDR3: CASSRTSGRDTQYF. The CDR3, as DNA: TGTGCCAGCAGCAGGACTAGCGGGAGGGATACGCAGTATTTT.

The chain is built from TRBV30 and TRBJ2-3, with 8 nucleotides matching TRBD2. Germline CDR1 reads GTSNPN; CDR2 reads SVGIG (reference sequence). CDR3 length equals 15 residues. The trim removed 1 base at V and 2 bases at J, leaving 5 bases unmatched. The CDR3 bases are TGTGCCTGGAGTGCCGGACTAGCCTTCACAGATACGCAGTATTTT. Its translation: CAWSAGLAFTDTQYF. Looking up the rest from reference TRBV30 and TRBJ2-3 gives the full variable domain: SQTIHQWPATLVQPVGSPLSLECTVEGTSNPNLYWYRQAAGRGLQLLFYSVGIGQISSEVPQNLSASRPQDRQFILSSKKLLLSDSGFYLCAWSAGLAFTDTQYFGPGTRLTVL.

CDR3 coding DNA: TGTGCCACCACAGGGGGCGCTTCGGATACGCAGTATTTT. The encoded protein is CATTGGASDTQYF. This chain links TRBV2 with TRBJ2-3; 9 positions match TRBD1. Unmatched junction bases numbered 8, after V lost 10 bases and J lost 6 bases. CDR3 length equals 13 residues. Germline loops: CDR1 SNHLY, CDR2 FYNNEI.

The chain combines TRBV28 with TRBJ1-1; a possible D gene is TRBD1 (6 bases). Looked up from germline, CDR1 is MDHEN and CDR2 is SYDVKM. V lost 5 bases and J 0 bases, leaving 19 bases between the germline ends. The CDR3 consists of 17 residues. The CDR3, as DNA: TGTGCCAGCAGTCTCCCGGGACACTCTCGCATGAACACTGAAGCTTTCTTT. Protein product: CASSLPGHSRMNTEAFF.

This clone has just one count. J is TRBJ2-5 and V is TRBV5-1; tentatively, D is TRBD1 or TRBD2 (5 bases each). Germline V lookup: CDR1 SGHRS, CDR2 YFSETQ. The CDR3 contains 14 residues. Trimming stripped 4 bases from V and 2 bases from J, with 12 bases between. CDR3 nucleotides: TGCGCCAGCAGCCCTACTAGGGGACAAGAGACCCAGTACTTC. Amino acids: CASSPTRGQETQYF.

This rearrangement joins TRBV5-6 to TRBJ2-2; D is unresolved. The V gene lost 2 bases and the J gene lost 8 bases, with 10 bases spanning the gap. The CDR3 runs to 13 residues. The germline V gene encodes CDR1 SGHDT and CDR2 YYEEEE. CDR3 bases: TGTGCCAGCAGCTTAGGACGGCCAGGGGAGCTGTTTTTT. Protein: CASSLGRPGELFF.

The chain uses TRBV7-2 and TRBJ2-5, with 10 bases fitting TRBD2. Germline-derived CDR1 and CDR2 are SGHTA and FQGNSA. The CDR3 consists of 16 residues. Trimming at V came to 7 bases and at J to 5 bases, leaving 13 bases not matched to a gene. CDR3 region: CASNGEKREGRETQYF. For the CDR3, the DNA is TGTGCCAGCAACGGAGAGAAGCGGGAGGGCCGGGAGACCCAGTACTTC.

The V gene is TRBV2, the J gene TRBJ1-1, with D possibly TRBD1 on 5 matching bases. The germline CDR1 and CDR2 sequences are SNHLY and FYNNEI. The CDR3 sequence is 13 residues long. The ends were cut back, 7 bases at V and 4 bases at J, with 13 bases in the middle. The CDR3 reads CASTMPGRTEAFF. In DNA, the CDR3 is TGTGCCAGCACCATGCCGGGGCGCACTGAAGCTTTCTTT.

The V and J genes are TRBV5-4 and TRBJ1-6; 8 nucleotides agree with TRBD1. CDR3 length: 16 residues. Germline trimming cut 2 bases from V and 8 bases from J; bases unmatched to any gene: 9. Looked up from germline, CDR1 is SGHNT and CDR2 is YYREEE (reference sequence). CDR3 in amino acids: CASSFHGQGVHSPLHF. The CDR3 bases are TGTGCCAGCAGCTTTCACGGACAGGGTGTGCATTCACCCCTCCACTTT. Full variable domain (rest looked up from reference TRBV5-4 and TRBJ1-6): ETGVTQSPTHLIKTRGQQVTLRCSSQSGHNTVSWYQQALGQGPQFIFQYYREEENGRGNFPPRFSGLQFPNYSSELNVNALELDDSALYLCASSFHGQGVHSPLHFGNGTRLTVT.

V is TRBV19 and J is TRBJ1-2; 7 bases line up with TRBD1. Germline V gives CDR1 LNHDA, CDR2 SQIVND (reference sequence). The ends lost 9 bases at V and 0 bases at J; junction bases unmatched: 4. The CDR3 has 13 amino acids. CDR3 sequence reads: CASRGTANYGYTF. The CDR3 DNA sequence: TGTGCCAGCCGCGGGACAGCTAACTATGGCTACACCTTC.

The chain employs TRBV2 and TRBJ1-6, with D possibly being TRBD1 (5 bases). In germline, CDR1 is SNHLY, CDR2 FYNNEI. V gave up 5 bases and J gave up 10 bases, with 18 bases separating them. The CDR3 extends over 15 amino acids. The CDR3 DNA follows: TGTGCCAGCAGTTTTGGGGGAGTGGAGATATCACCCCTCCACTTT. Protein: CASSFGGVEISPLHF.

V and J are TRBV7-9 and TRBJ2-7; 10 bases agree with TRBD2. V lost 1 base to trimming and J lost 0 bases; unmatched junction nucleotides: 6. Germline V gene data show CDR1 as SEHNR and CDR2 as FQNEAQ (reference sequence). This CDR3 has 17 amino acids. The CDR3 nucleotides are TGTGCCAGCAGCTTAGTGATAAAGCGGGAGGGCTCCTACGAGCAGTACTTC. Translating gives CASSLVIKREGSYEQYF.

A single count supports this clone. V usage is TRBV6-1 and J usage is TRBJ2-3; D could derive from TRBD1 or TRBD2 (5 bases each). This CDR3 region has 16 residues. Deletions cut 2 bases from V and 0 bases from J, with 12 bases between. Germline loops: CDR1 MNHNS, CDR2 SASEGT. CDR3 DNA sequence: TGTGCCAGCAGTGAAACGGGGACCCTTAGCACAGATACGCAGTATTTT. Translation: CASSETGTLSTDTQYF.

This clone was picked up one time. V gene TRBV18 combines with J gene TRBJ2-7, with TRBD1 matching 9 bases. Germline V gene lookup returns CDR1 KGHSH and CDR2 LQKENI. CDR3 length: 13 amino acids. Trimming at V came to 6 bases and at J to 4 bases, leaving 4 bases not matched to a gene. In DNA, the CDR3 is TGTGCCAGCTCTCTGGACAGGGGTTACGAGCAGTACTTC. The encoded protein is CASSLDRGYEQYF.